The source of this T cell receptor beta chain is a study of T cell responses to AZD1222 COVID-19 vaccine. CDR3 length: 14 residues. Germline V CDR1 and CDR2: LNHDA, SQIVND (reference sequence). Between the trimmed V and J ends, which lost 5 bases and 7 bases, there was a span of 15 bases. There are a few counts of this clone. The method was immunoSEQ multiplex PCR; TCRdb's version includes in-frame clones alone and lacks a portion of them. The sample records about 150,000 clones, more than 90% being singletons. This chain connects TRBV19 to TRBJ1-5; D is possibly TRBD1 (5 bases). Sequences were derived from peripheral blood, sampled on day 0 of AZD1222 vaccination. The TCR sequence derives from an adult in good health. The chain's CDR3 is CASSLPTGAQPQHF. The CDR3 DNA is TGTGCCAGTAGTCTCCCCACTGGGGCCCAGCCCCAGCATTTT.